This T cell receptor (beta chain) was recovered during a study of T cell clonotyping in hematopoietic cell transplantation. Study-wide results and caveats: Recipient TCR diversity dropped after transplant; expanded clonotypes rose from day 30 to 180.

As for this clone: Its antigen is as yet unknown.

Per the germline V gene, CDR1 is MGHRA and CDR2 is YSYEKL. The CDR3 is 11 amino acids. V lost 1 base and J lost 7, with 4 bases in between. Method: immunoSEQ multiplex PCR; TCRdb's copy keeps in-frame clones and lacks some. The table includes roughly 3,000 clones, about four fifths detected once. This TCR derives from a female patient between 40 and 55 years old who had an allogeneic stem cell transplant from a related donor, so T cells may come from the graft donor. Some clones in this sample may be carry-over from other donors' samples. This rearrangement joins TRBV4-1 to TRBJ1-1; no firm D call. Source: PBMCs, taken 180 days after allogeneic stem cell transplant. CDR3 DNA sequence: TGCGCCAGCAGCCAAGGCTTTGAAGCTTTCTTT. Translating it yields CASSQGFEAFF.